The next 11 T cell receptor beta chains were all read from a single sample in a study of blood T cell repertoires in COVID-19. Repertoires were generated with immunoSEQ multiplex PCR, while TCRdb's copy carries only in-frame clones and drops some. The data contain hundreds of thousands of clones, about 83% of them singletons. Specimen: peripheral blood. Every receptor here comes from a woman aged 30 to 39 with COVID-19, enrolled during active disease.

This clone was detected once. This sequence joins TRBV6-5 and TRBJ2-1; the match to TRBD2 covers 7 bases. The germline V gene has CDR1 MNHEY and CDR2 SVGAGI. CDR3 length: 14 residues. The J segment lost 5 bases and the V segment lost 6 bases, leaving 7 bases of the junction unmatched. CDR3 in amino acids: CASSRDYSHNEQFF. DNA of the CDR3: TGTGCCAGCAGCAGGGACTACAGCCACAATGAGCAGTTCTTC.

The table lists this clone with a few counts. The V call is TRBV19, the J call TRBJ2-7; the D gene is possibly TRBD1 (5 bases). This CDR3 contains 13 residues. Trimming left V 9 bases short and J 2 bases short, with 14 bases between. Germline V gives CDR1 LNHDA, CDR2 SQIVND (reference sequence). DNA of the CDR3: TGTGCCAGCAGACAGCATGATACCTACGAGCAGTACTTC. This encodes CASRQHDTYEQYF.

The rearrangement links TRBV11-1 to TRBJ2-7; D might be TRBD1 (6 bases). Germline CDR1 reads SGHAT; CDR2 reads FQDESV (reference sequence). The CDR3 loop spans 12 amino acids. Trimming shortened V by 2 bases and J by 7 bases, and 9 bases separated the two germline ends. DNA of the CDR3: TGTGCCAGCAGCTTACTTACAGGGGAGCAGTACTTC. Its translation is CASSLLTGEQYF.

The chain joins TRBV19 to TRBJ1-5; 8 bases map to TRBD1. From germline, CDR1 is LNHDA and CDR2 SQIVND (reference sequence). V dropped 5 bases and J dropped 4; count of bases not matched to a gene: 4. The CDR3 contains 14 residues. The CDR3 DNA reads TGTGCCAGTAGTGCGACAGGGGCTAATCAGCCCCAGCATTTT. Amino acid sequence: CASSATGANQPQHF.

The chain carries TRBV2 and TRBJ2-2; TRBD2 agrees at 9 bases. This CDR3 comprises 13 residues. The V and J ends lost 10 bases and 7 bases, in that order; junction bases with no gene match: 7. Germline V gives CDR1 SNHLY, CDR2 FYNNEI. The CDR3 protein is CATKPTSGGELFF. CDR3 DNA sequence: TGTGCCACCAAACCGACTAGCGGCGGGGAGCTGTTTTTT.

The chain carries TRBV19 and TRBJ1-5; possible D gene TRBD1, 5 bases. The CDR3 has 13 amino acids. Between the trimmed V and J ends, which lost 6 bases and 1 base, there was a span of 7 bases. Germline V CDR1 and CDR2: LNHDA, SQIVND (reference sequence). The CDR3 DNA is TGTGCCAGTAGCGGGGGGAGCAATCAGCCCCAGCATTTT. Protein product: CASSGGSNQPQHF.

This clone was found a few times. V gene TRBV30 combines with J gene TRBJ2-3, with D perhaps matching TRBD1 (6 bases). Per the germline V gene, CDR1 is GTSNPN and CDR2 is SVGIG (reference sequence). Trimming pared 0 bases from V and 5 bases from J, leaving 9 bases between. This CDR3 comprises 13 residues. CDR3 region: CAWSVLGGDTQYF. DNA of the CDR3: TGTGCCTGGAGTGTACTAGGGGGAGATACGCAGTATTTT.

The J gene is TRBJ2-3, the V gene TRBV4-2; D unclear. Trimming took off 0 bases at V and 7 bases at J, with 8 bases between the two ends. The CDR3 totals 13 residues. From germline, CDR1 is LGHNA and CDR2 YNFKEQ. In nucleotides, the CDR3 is TGTGCCAGCAGCCAAGAACCCCAGAATACGCAGTATTTT. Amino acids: CASSQEPQNTQYF.

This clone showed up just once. The CDR3 region has the DNA TGTGCCAGCAGCCCCAGAGACAGGGGGCGCACCCCCAACTACTATGGCTACACCTTC. Translated, it gives CASSPRDRGRTPNYYGYTF. V usage is TRBV3-1 (or the pseudogene TRBV3-2) and J usage is TRBJ1-2; TRBD1 matches 10 bases. Germline V lookup: CDR1 LGHDT, CDR2 YNNKEL (reference sequence). The CDR3 totals 19 residues. V was pared by 4 bases and J by 3 bases, with 17 bases of the junction left unmatched.

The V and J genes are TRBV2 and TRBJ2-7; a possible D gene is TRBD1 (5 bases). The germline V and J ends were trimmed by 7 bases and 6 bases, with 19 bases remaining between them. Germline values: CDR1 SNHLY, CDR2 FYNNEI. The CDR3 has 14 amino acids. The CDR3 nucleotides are TGTGCCAGCAAACCCAACAGGTCGCCGCCCGAGCAGTACTTC. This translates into CASKPNRSPPEQYF. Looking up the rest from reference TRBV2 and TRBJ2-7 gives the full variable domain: EPEVTQTPSHQVTQMGQEVILRCVPISNHLYFYWYRQILGQKVEFLVSFYNNEISEKSEIFDDQFSVERPDGSNFTLKIRSTKLEDSAMYFCASKPNRSPPEQYFGPGTRLTVT.

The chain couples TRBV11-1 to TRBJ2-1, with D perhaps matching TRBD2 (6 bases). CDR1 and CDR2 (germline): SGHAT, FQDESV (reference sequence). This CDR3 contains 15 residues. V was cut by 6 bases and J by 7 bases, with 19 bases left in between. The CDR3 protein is CASSLGTPSGNEQFF. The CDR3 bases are TGTGCCAGCAGTCTCGGGACTCCCTCGGGAAATGAGCAGTTCTTC. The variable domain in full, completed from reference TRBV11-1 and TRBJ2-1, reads EAEVAQSPRYKITEKSQAVAFWCDPISGHATLYWYRQILGQGPELLVQFQDESVVDDSQLPKDRFSAERLKGVDSTLKIQPAELGDSAMYLCASSLGTPSGNEQFFGPGTRLTVL.